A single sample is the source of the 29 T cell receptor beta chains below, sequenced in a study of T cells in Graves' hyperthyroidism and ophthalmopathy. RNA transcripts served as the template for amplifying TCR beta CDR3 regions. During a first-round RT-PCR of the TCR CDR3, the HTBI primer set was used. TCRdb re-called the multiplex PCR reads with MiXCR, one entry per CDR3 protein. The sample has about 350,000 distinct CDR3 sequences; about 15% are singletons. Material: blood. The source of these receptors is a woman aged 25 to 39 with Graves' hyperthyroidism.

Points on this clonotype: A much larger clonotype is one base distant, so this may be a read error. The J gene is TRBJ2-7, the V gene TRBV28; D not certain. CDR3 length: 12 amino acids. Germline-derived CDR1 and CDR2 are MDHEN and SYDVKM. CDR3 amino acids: CASSFVNYERYF. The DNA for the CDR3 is TGTGCCAGCAGTTTTGTAAATTACGAGCGGTACTTC.

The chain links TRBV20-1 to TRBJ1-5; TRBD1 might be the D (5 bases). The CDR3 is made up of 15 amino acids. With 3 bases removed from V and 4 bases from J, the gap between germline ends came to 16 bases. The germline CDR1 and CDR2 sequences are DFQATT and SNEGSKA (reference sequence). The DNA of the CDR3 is TGCAGTGCTAGGGGGGATCGGGGATGGAATCAGCCCCAGCATTTT. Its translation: CSARGDRGWNQPQHF.

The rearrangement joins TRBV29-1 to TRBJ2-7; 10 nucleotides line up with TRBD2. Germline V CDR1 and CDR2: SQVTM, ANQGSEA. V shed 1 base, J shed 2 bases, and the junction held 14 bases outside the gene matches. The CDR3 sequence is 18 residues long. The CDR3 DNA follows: TGCAGCGTTGAAGGTCTCCAAAGCCCCGGACTAGCGGCCTACGAGCAGTACTTC. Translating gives CSVEGLQSPGLAAYEQYF.

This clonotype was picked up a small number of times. CDR3 DNA: TGTGCCAGCAGCTTGGAGCCGGGAGTCACCGGGGAGCTGTTTTTT. Amino acid sequence: CASSLEPGVTGELFF. The genes are TRBV5-5 and TRBJ2-2; possibly TRBD2 for D (6 bases). The germline V gene has CDR1 SGHKS and CDR2 YYEKEE (reference sequence). There are 15 residues in the CDR3. Trimming shortened V by 0 bases and J by 4 bases, and 10 bases separated the two germline ends.

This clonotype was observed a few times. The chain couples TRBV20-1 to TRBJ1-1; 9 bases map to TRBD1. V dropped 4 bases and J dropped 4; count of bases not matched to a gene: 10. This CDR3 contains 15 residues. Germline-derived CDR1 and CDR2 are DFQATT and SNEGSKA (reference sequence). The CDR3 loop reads CSANEGQGIGTEAFF. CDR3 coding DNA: TGCAGTGCTAACGAGGGACAGGGAATAGGCACTGAAGCTTTCTTT.

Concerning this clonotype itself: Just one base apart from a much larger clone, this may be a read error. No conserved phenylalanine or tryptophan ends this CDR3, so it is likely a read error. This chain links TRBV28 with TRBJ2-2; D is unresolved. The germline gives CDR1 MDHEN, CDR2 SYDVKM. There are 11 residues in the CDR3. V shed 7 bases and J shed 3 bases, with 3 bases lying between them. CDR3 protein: CASMHTGELFY. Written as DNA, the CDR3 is TGTGCCAGCATGCACACCGGGGAGCTGTTTTAT.

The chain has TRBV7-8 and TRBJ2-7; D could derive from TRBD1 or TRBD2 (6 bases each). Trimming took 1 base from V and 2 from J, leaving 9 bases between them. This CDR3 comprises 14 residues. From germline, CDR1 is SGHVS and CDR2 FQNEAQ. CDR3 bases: TGTGCCAGCAGCTTAGACGGGGGCGCCTACGAGCAGTACTTC. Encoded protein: CASSLDGGAYEQYF.

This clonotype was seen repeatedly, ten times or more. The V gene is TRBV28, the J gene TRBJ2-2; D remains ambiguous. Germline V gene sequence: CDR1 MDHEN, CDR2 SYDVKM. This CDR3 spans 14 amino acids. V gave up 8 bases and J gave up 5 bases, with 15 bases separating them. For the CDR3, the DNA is TGTGCCAGCGGAATGCCCTGGGCAACCGGGGAGCTGTTTTTT. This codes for CASGMPWATGELFF.

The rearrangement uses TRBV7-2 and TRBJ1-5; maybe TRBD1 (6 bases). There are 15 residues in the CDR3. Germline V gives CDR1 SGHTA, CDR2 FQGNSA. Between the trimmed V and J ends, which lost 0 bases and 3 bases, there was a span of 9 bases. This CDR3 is CASSLAQGINQPQHF. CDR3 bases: TGTGCCAGCAGCTTAGCGCAGGGGATCAATCAGCCCCAGCATTTT.

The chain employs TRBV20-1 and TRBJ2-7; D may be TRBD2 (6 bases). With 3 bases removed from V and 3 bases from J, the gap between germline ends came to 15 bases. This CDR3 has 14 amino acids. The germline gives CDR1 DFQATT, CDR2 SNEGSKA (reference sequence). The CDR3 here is CSARGRRVNYEQYF. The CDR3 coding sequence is TGCAGTGCTAGGGGCAGGAGGGTCAACTACGAGCAGTACTTC.

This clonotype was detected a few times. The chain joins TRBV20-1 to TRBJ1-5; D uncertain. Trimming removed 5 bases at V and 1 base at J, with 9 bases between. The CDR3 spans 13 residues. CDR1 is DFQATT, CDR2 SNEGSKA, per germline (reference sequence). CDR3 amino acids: CSAASGSNQPQHF. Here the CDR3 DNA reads TGCAGTGCTGCCTCCGGGAGCAATCAGCCCCAGCATTTT.

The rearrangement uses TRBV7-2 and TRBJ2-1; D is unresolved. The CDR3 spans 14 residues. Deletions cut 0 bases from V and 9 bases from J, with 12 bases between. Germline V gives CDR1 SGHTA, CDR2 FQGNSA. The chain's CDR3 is CASSLAVSSGEQFF. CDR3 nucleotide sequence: TGTGCCAGCAGCTTAGCGGTTTCGTCCGGTGAGCAGTTCTTC.

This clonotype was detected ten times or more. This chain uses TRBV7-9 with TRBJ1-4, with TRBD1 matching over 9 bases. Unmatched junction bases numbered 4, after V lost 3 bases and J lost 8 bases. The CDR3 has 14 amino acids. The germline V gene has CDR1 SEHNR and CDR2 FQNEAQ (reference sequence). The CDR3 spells CASSLRTGAEKLFF. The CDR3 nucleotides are TGTGCCAGCAGCTTGCGGACAGGGGCGGAAAAACTGTTTTTT.

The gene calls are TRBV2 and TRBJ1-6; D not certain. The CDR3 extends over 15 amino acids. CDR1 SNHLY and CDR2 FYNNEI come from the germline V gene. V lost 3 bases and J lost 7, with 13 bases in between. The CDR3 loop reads CASSDRKPTNSPLHF. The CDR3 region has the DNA TGTGCCAGCAGTGATAGGAAGCCCACAAATTCACCCCTCCACTTT.

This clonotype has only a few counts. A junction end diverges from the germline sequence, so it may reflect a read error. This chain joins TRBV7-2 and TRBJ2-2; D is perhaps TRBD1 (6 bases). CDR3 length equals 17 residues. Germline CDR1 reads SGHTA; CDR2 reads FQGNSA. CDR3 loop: CASSSRGQGHNTRELFF. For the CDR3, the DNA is TGTGCCAGCAGCTCCCGCGGGCAGGGGCATAACACCCGGGAGCTGTTTTTT.

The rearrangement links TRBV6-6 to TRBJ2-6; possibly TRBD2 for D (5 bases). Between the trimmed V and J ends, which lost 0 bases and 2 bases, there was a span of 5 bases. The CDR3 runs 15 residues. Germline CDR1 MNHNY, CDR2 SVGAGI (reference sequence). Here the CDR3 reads CASSYSRAGANVLTF. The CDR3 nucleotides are TGTGCCAGCAGTTACTCGCGGGCTGGGGCCAACGTCCTGACTTTC.

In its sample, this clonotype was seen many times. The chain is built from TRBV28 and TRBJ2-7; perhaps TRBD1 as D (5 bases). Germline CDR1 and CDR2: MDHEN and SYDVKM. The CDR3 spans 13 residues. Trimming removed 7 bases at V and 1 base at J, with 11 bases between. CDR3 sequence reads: CASTDTQSYEQYF. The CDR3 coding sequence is TGTGCCAGCACGGACACCCAATCCTACGAGCAGTACTTC. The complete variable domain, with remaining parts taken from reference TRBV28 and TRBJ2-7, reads DVKVTQSSRYLVKRTGEKVFLECVQDMDHENMFWYRQDPGLGLRLIYFSYDVKMKEKGDIPEGYSVSREKKERFSLILESASTNQTSMYLCASTDTQSYEQYFGPGTRLTVT.

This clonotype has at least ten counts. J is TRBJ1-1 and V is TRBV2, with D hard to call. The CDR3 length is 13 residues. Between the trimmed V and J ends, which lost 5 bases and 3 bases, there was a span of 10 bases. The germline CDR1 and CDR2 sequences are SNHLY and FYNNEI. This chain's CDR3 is CASSTILYTEAFF. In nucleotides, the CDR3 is TGTGCCAGCAGTACGATTTTGTACACTGAAGCTTTCTTT. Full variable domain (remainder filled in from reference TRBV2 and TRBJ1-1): EPEVTQTPSHQVTQMGQEVILRCVPISNHLYFYWYRQILGQKVEFLVSFYNNEISEKSEIFDDQFSVERPDGSNFTLKIRSTKLEDSAMYFCASSTILYTEAFFGQGTRLTVV.

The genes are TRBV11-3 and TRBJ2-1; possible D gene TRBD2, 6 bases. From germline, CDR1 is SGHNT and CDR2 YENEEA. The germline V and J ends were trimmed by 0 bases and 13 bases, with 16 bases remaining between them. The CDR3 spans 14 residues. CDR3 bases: TGTGCCAGCAGCTTAGATCATCCTAGCGAGGTTCAGTTCTTC. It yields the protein CASSLDHPSEVQFF.

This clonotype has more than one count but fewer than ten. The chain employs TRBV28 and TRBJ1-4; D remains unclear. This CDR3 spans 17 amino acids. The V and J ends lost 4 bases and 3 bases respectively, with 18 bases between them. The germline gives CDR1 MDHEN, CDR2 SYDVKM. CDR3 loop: CASSSALGRTANEKLFF. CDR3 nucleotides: TGTGCCAGCAGTTCGGCTCTCGGACGGACCGCTAATGAAAAACTGTTTTTT.

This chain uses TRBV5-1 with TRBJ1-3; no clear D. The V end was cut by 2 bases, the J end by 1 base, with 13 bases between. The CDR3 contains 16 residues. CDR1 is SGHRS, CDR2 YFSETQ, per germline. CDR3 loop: CASSFSHGISGNTIYF. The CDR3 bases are TGCGCCAGCAGCTTCTCCCACGGGATTTCTGGAAACACCATATATTTT. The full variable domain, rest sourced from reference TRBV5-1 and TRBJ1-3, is KAGVTQTPRYLIKTRGQQVTLSCSPISGHRSVSWYQQTPGQGLQFLFEYFSETQRNKGNFPGRFSGRQFSNSRSEMNVSTLELGDSALYLCASSFSHGISGNTIYFGEGSWLTVV.

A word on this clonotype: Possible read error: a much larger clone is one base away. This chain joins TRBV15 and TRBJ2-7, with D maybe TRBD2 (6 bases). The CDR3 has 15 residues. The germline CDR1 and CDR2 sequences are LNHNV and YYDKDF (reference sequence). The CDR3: CAISRGKAGPDEQYF. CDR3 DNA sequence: TGTGCCATCAGCAGAGGAAAGGCGGGACCCGACGAGCAGTACTTC.

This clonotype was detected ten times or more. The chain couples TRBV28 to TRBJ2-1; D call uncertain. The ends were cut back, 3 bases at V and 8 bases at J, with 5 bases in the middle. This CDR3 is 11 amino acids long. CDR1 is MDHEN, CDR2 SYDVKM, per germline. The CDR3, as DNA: TGTGCCAGCAGTTTGATGGATGAGCAGTTCTTC. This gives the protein CASSLMDEQFF.

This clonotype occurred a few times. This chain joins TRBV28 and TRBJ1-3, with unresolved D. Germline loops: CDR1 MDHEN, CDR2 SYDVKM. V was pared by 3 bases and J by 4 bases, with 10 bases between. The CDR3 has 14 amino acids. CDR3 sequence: CASSFSDLGNTIYF. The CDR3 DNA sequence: TGTGCCAGCAGTTTTAGCGACCTCGGAAACACCATATATTTT.

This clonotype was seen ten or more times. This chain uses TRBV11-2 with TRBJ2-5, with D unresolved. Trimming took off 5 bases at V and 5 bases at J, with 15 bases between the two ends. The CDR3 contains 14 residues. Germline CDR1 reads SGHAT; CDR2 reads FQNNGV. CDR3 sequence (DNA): TGTGCCAGCAGCCCATCAACCGCGACGGAGACCCAGTACTTC. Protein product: CASSPSTATETQYF.

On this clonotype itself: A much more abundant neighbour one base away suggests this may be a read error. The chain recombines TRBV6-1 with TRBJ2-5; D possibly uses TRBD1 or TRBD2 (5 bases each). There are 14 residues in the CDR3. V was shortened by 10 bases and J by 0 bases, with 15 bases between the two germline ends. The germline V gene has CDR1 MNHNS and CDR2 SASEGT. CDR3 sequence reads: CATSVGAHQETQYF. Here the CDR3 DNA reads TGTGCCACCTCGGTCGGGGCTCACCAAGAGACCCAGTACTTC.

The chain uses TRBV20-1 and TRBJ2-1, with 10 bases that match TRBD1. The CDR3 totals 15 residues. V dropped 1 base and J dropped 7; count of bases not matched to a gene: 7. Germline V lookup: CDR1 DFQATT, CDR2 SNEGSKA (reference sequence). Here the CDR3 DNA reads TGCAGTGCTAGAGGGCCGGGACAGGGGAGGAATGAGCAGTTCTTC. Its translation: CSARGPGQGRNEQFF.

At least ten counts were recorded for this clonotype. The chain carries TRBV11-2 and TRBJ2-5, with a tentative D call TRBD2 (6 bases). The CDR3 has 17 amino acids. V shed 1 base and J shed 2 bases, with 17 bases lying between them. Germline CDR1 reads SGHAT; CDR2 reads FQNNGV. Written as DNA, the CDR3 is TGTGCCAGCAGCTTAGGGAGTGGGAGGCGATCTCAAGAGACCCAGTACTTC. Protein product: CASSLGSGRRSQETQYF.

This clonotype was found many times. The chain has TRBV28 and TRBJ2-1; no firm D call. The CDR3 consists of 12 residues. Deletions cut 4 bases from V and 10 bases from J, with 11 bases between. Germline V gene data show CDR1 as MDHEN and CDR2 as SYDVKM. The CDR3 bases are TGTGCCAGCAGTTCCCGGACCCGAGAGCAGTTCTTC. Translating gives CASSSRTREQFF. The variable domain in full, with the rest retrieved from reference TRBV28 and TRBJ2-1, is DVKVTQSSRYLVKRTGEKVFLECVQDMDHENMFWYRQDPGLGLRLIYFSYDVKMKEKGDIPEGYSVSREKKERFSLILESASTNQTSMYLCASSSRTREQFFGPGTRLTVL.